A single sample is the source of the 18 T cell receptor beta chains below, sequenced in a study of control samples from healthy donors and cancer patients. This table comes from immunoSEQ multiplex PCR, and its TCRdb copy is limited to in-frame clones, with some not included. The sample shows about 94,000 clones, 85% to 90% of them seen only once. The specimen sequenced was blood. The origin of the receptors is a woman aged 45 to 65 in good health.

The J gene is TRBJ2-1, the V gene TRBV5-3, with 10 bases fitting TRBD2. TRBV5-3 is assigned to the ORF class and has an uncertain function. J gave up 5 bases and V 4 bases, and 6 bases lay outside the gene matches. The CDR3 extends over 15 amino acids. CDR3 amino acids: CARSPGLAQNNEQFF. CDR3 nucleotides: TGTGCCAGAAGCCCGGGACTAGCGCAAAACAATGAGCAGTTCTTC.

The chain carries TRBV18 and TRBJ1-1; D not certain. Trimming removed 5 bases from V and 6 bases from J, with 10 bases in between. Germline CDR1 reads KGHSH; CDR2 reads LQKENI. There are 12 residues in the CDR3. CDR3 amino acids: CASSGFVAEAFF. The DNA of the CDR3 is TGTGCCAGCTCAGGGTTCGTCGCTGAAGCTTTCTTT.

The chain is built from TRBV6-5 and TRBJ1-5; D not certain. There are 13 residues in the CDR3. Germline values: CDR1 MNHEY, CDR2 SVGAGI. V was pared by 6 bases and J by 0 bases, with 6 bases between. The DNA for the CDR3 is TGTGCCAGCAGGGCCATTAGCAATCAGCCCCAGCATTTT. This encodes CASRAISNQPQHF.

The V call is TRBV5-1, the J call TRBJ1-3; D remains ambiguous. Germline V gene data show CDR1 as SGHRS and CDR2 as YFSETQ. Trimming shortened V by 2 bases and J by 0 bases, and 9 bases separated the two germline ends. This CDR3 contains 15 residues. This chain's CDR3 is CASSLTAISGNTIYF. In nucleotides, the CDR3 is TGCGCCAGCAGCTTAACAGCCATCTCTGGAAACACCATATATTTT.

This clone appeared a single time. This chain uses TRBV6-5 with TRBJ2-2; D might be TRBD2 (5 bases). The CDR3 loop spans 14 amino acids. The V gene's germline CDR1 is MNHEY and CDR2 SVGAGI. Trimming took 2 bases from V and 4 from J, leaving 8 bases between them. CDR3 nucleotide sequence: TGTGCCAGCAGTTACCGGGATCGCACCGGGGAGCTGTTTTTT. This translates into CASSYRDRTGELFF.

This clone was found a few times. J is TRBJ1-6 and V is TRBV19, with TRBD1 matching 9 bases. The trim removed 5 bases at V and 5 bases at J, leaving 1 base unmatched. This CDR3 has 14 amino acids. The germline CDR1 and CDR2 sequences are LNHDA and SQIVND (reference sequence). Here the CDR3 reads CASSRDRDNSPLHF. CDR3 in DNA: TGTGCCAGTAGTCGGGACAGGGATAATTCACCCCTCCACTTT.

J is TRBJ2-7 and V is TRBV11-3; 9 bases are a match to TRBD2. The CDR3 consists of 15 residues. The germline V gene has CDR1 SGHNT and CDR2 YENEEA. V lost 8 bases and J lost 1; bases outside the gene matches: 9. The CDR3 DNA follows: TGTGCCAGCTCGATGGGCCTAGCGGGATCCTACGAGCAGTACTTC. Protein: CASSMGLAGSYEQYF.

J is TRBJ2-3 and V is TRBV4-2; tentative D call: TRBD2 (6 bases). Trimming cost V 0 bases and J 2 bases, with 15 bases left between them. The germline V gene has CDR1 LGHNA and CDR2 YNFKEQ. The CDR3 is made up of 17 amino acids. CDR3 loop: CASSQDGRRDNTDTQYF. The CDR3, as DNA: TGTGCCAGCAGCCAAGATGGCCGGCGGGATAACACAGATACGCAGTATTTT.

The rearrangement uses TRBV20-1 and TRBJ2-6; D not certain. The CDR3 totals 15 residues. Germline V CDR1 and CDR2: DFQATT, SNEGSKA (reference sequence). Trimming left V 3 bases short and J 0 bases short, with 9 bases between. The CDR3 reads CSASLRFSGANVLTF. CDR3 sequence (DNA): TGCAGTGCTAGTTTGCGGTTCTCTGGGGCCAACGTCCTGACTTTC.

The V and J genes are TRBV28 and TRBJ2-7; 7 bases map to TRBD1. Germline V gives CDR1 MDHEN, CDR2 SYDVKM. V lost 5 bases to trimming and J lost 3 bases; unmatched junction nucleotides: 10. The CDR3 totals 15 residues. The CDR3 coding sequence is TGTGCCAGCAGTCGTCGAGGGGGCAGGTACTACGAGCAGTACTTC. Its protein product is CASSRRGGRYYEQYF.

The CDR3 region has the DNA TGCGCCAGCAGCTTGTACGGGGCTGAAGCTTTCTTT. It encodes CASSLYGAEAFF. The V gene is TRBV5-1, the J gene TRBJ1-1; D is unclear. This CDR3 comprises 12 residues. Germline CDR1 SGHRS, CDR2 YFSETQ. V lost 1 base and J lost 6, with 7 bases in between. The variable domain in full, with the rest retrieved from reference TRBV5-1 and TRBJ1-1, is KAGVTQTPRYLIKTRGQQVTLSCSPISGHRSVSWYQQTPGQGLQFLFEYFSETQRNKGNFPGRFSGRQFSNSRSEMNVSTLELGDSALYLCASSLYGAEAFFGQGTRLTVV.

The rearrangement links TRBV11-1 to TRBJ2-1, with 11 bases matching TRBD2. The CDR3 runs 16 residues. J gave up 4 bases and V 5 bases, and 7 bases lay outside the gene matches. CDR1 SGHAT and CDR2 FQDESV come from the germline V gene (reference sequence). The CDR3 DNA reads TGTGCCAGCAGCCCGACCGGGACTAGCGGTTACAATGAGCAGTTCTTC. It is translated as CASSPTGTSGYNEQFF.

CDR3 bases: TGCGCCAGCAGCCAAATGGTTTCAGGGGGAGCCTACGAGCAGTACTTC. Encoded protein: CASSQMVSGGAYEQYF. V usage is TRBV4-1 and J usage is TRBJ2-7, with TRBD1 matching over 7 bases. The CDR3 covers 16 residues. With 2 bases clipped from V and 2 bases from J, the junction kept 9 bases outside the gene matches. CDR1 is MGHRA, CDR2 YSYEKL, per germline.

The chain uses TRBV7-2 and TRBJ2-1; 8 nucleotides match TRBD2. J was trimmed by 2 bases and V by 5 bases; bases with no gene match: 5. From germline, CDR1 is SGHTA and CDR2 FQGNSA. This CDR3 contains 15 residues. The CDR3 spells CASSPRGGPYNEQFF. In DNA, the CDR3 is TGTGCCAGCAGCCCCCGGGGGGGCCCCTACAATGAGCAGTTCTTC.

The chain links TRBV3-1 (or the pseudogene TRBV3-2) to TRBJ2-1; 9 bases map to TRBD2. Losses at the gene ends were 8 bases for V and 6 bases for J; bases not matched to a gene: 5. The germline gives CDR1 LGHDT, CDR2 YNNKEL (reference sequence). The CDR3 is made up of 13 amino acids. The CDR3: CASRRGGFNEQFF. For the CDR3, the DNA is TGTGCCAGCCGGCGGGGGGGATTCAATGAGCAGTTCTTC.

The chain combines TRBV9 with TRBJ2-7, with D possibly matching TRBD1 (6 bases). From germline, CDR1 is SGDLS and CDR2 YYNGEE. The length of the CDR3 is 13 residues. V lost 0 bases and J lost 5, with 9 bases in between. The CDR3 spells CASSVEQGDEQYF. The DNA of the CDR3 is TGTGCCAGCAGCGTAGAACAGGGCGACGAGCAGTACTTC.

This clone was recorded a few times. The chain employs TRBV28 and TRBJ2-7; 8 nucleotides agree with TRBD2. Germline V gene sequence: CDR1 MDHEN, CDR2 SYDVKM. The CDR3 covers 14 residues. J gave up 7 bases and V 3 bases, and 8 bases lay outside the gene matches. The CDR3 spells CASSFSSGRGEQYF. The CDR3 DNA sequence: TGTGCCAGCAGTTTTTCCAGCGGGAGAGGGGAGCAGTACTTC.

This rearrangement joins TRBV6-5 to TRBJ1-5; D is uncertain. The germline V gene has CDR1 MNHEY and CDR2 SVGAGI. The germline V and J ends were trimmed by 6 bases and 0 bases, with 9 bases remaining between them. The CDR3 loop spans 14 amino acids. Here the CDR3 DNA reads TGTGCCAGCAGCCGCGGTAGTAGCAATCAGCCCCAGCATTTT. Translating gives CASSRGSSNQPQHF.